A single sample is the source of the 6 T cell receptor beta chains below, sequenced in a study of T-cell reconstitution after alpha-beta-depleted transplantation in children. Unique molecular identifiers were used in preparing the TCRbeta library. TCRdb processed the PCR reads anew with MiXCR; each CDR3 protein has one entry. The sample includes 600,000 or so distinct CDR3 sequences, 23% of them seen just once. The material sequenced was PBMCs, mostly from graft donor cells, taken 360 days after TCRalphabeta/CD19-depleted stem cell transplant. The receptor set was obtained from a boy less than two years old who had a stem cell transplant for acute myeloid leukemia, so the T cells may come from the graft donor.

The chain has TRBV5-1 and TRBJ2-1, with D hard to call. CDR3 length: 15 amino acids. Germline-derived CDR1 and CDR2 are SGHRS and YFSETQ. V shed 0 bases and J shed 12 bases, with 19 bases lying between them. The CDR3 region has the DNA TGCGCCAGCAGCTTGGCCGAACCGCCCCGACACGGGCAGTTCTTC. Protein sequence: CASSLAEPPRHGQFF.

This clonotype has more than one count but fewer than ten. The chain couples TRBV11-3 to TRBJ2-7; no reliable D call. The CDR3 loop spans 15 amino acids. Germline V CDR1 and CDR2: SGHNT, YENEEA. V was shortened by 4 bases and J by 0 bases, with 13 bases between the two germline ends. The CDR3 loop is CASSSDGPISYEQYF. The CDR3 bases are TGTGCCAGCAGCTCGGACGGGCCTATCTCCTACGAGCAGTACTTC.

This clonotype was seen only a few times. This chain links TRBV29-1 with TRBJ2-1, with TRBD1 matching over 9 bases. The CDR3 consists of 12 residues. J gave up 6 bases and V 3 bases, and 0 bases lay outside the gene matches. Germline CDR1 and CDR2: SQVTM and ANQGSEA. The CDR3 region has the DNA TGCAGCGTTGAGGGACAGGGCAATGAGCAGTTCTTC. Encoded protein: CSVEGQGNEQFF.

Only a few counts were recorded for this clonotype. The J gene is TRBJ2-2, the V gene TRBV29-1; the D gene is possibly TRBD1 (6 bases). There are 13 residues in the CDR3. V was trimmed by 6 bases and J by 6 bases, leaving 14 bases between them. Germline V CDR1 and CDR2: SQVTM, ANQGSEA. CDR3 sequence (DNA): TGCAGCGTGTCCGGGACAACTCCCGGGGAGCTGTTTTTT. Residues: CSVSGTTPGELFF.

This clonotype appeared many times. Here the CDR3 reads CASSEGLTGEKLFF. CDR3 coding DNA: TGTGCCAGCAGTGAAGGTCTAACTGGGGAAAAACTGTTTTTT. This chain connects TRBV4-2 to TRBJ1-4; D is undetermined. V dropped 6 bases and J dropped 8 bases, with 16 bases sitting between them. CDR3 length: 14 residues. Germline-derived CDR1 and CDR2 are LGHNA and YNFKEQ.

The table lists this clonotype with many counts. The genes are TRBV7-2 and TRBJ2-7, with TRBD1 matching 9 bases. This CDR3 comprises 14 residues. The germline V gene encodes CDR1 SGHTA and CDR2 FQGNSA. The V gene end was trimmed by 9 bases and the J gene end by 5 bases; junction bases not matched to a gene: 11. The CDR3 nucleotides read TGTGCCAGTCTTCCCGGGACAGGGCTGGACGAGCAGTACTTC. Its translation is CASLPGTGLDEQYF.